This T cell receptor (beta chain) was profiled in a study of CD8+ T cells in alopecia areata. Study details: For the treated group, dosing was oral tofacitinib at 5 to 10 mg twice daily. Tofacitinib dosing lasted 6 to 18 months, which was then followed by 6 months off drug.

Extracted from the samples, RNA was reverse transcribed into cDNA to serve as the sequencing template. Generated by immunoSEQ multiplex PCR, the TCRdb table keeps only in-frame clones and is missing some. The repertoire holds 150,000 or so clones, with around 87% as singletons. Whole-study results and caveats: TCR sharing was clearer in mice than between patients, perhaps partly owing to patient HLA diversity. Higher clonality and more expanded CD8+ clones appeared in lesional than normal scalp.

Comments on this clone: Antigen specificity is unknown.

V was trimmed by 6 bases and J by 6 bases, leaving 16 bases between them. Germline-derived CDR1 and CDR2 are MNHEY and SVGAGI. The length of the CDR3 is 14 residues. The source material was CD8+ T cells sorted from blood, sampled at week 0. The genes are TRBV6-5 and TRBJ2-3; no firm D call. This receptor was identified in a human donor with alopecia areata. The CDR3 nucleotides read TGTGCCAGCAGCCTCTACGGGCCCATGGATACGCAGTATTTT. Translating gives CASSLYGPMDTQYF.